These 28 T cell receptor beta chains originate from one sample sequenced in a study of OX40 agonist ivuxolimab in advanced cancers. Some clones are missing from TCRdb's copy, which holds only in-frame ones; the method was immunoSEQ multiplex PCR. The sample holds roughly 70,000 clones, about 85% seen once. Here the sequenced sample was CD4+ or CD8+ T cells sorted from blood, taken in a trial of the OX40 agonist ivuxolimab. The origin of the receptors is an adult with an advanced solid tumor such as melanoma, head and neck, liver or kidney cancer.

The rearrangement joins TRBV12-5 to TRBJ2-3; 7 bases agree with TRBD1. Germline values: CDR1 LGHNT, CDR2 FRNRAP. The V gene end was trimmed by 1 base and the J gene end by 1 base; junction bases not matched to a gene: 5. There are 16 residues in the CDR3. The CDR3 here is CASGLGLGQRTDTQYF. DNA of the CDR3: TGTGCTAGTGGTTTGGGCCTGGGACAGCGCACAGATACGCAGTATTTT.

This chain joins TRBV5-6 and TRBJ1-2; D not resolved. Trimming took off 6 bases at V and 5 bases at J, with 11 bases between the two ends. Germline values: CDR1 SGHDT, CDR2 YYEEEE. The CDR3 spans 12 residues. The CDR3 reads CASNLLGYGYTF. The CDR3 DNA is TGTGCCAGCAACTTACTCGGGTATGGCTACACCTTC.

V usage is TRBV6-5 and J usage is TRBJ1-2; no definite D call. The length of the CDR3 is 14 residues. Between the trimmed V and J ends, which lost 8 bases and 7 bases, there was a span of 20 bases. Germline V gene lookup returns CDR1 MNHEY and CDR2 SVGAGI. The CDR3 spells CASFGDRREGGYTF. Here the CDR3 DNA reads TGTGCCAGCTTTGGGGATCGGAGGGAGGGTGGCTACACCTTC.

This clone was observed a handful of times. The chain carries TRBV7-3 and TRBJ2-1, with no clear D. V lost 5 bases and J lost 7, with 9 bases in between. This CDR3 spans 12 amino acids. CDR1 is SGHTA and CDR2 is FQGTGA in the germline V gene. CDR3 residues: CASSLKGNEQFF. In nucleotides, the CDR3 is TGTGCCAGCAGCCTAAAGGGAAATGAGCAGTTCTTC. Supplemented by reference TRBV7-3 and TRBJ2-1, the full variable domain reads GAGVSQTPSNKVTEKGKYVELRCDPISGHTALYWYRQSLGQGPEFLIYFQGTGAADDSGLPNDRFFAVRPEGSVSTLKIQRTERGDSAVYLCASSLKGNEQFFGPGTRLTVL.

This chain connects TRBV10-3 to TRBJ2-2, with 7 bases aligning to TRBD1. Germline V gives CDR1 ENHRY, CDR2 SYGVKD. Losses at the gene ends were 0 bases for V and 0 bases for J; bases not matched to a gene: 4. The CDR3 is made up of 17 amino acids. The CDR3, as DNA: TGTGCCATCAGTGAGTCGGAGCAGGGGGCGAACACCGGGGAGCTGTTTTTT. This gives the protein CAISESEQGANTGELFF.

This clone appeared once. The CDR3 nucleotides are TGTGCCAGCAGCTCATCGGGGGGGCCTGTCAATGAGCAGTTCTTC. This encodes CASSSSGGPVNEQFF. The genes are TRBV11-1 and TRBJ2-1; 8 nucleotides agree with TRBD2. Germline CDR1 reads SGHAT; CDR2 reads FQDESV (reference sequence). The CDR3 has 15 amino acids. Germline trimming cut 4 bases from V and 6 bases from J; bases unmatched to any gene: 8.

The genes are TRBV28 and TRBJ2-5; 11 bases match TRBD1. After removal of 6 bases from V and 5 bases from J, the junction contained 14 bases not matched to a gene. CDR1 and CDR2 from the germline V gene are MDHEN and SYDVKM. The CDR3 length is 17 residues. The CDR3 protein is CASSYQRGTGGMETQYF. The CDR3 DNA is TGTGCCAGCAGCTATCAGAGGGGGACAGGGGGGATGGAGACCCAGTACTTC.

This chain uses TRBV4-2 with TRBJ1-4, with unresolved D. The V gene's germline CDR1 is LGHNA and CDR2 YNFKEQ. V lost 1 base and J 3 bases, leaving 6 bases between the germline ends. The CDR3 runs 14 residues. CDR3 sequence: CASSQAEANEKLFF. In DNA form, the CDR3 reads TGTGCCAGCAGCCAAGCTGAGGCTAATGAAAAACTGTTTTTT.

A few counts support this clone. The chain couples TRBV14 to TRBJ1-3; D is unclear. V lost 5 bases, J lost 4 bases, and 9 bases lay in between. The CDR3 has 13 residues. Germline lookup yields CDR1 SGHDN and CDR2 FVKESK. The CDR3 nucleotides read TGTGCCAGCAGCGCGGCAGGCGGAAACACCATATATTTT. It specifies CASSAAGGNTIYF.

This sequence joins TRBV5-1 and TRBJ2-3; D is undetermined. V lost 0 bases to trimming and J lost 3 bases, with 11 bases between them. CDR3 length: 15 amino acids. Germline CDR1 SGHRS, CDR2 YFSETQ. The chain's CDR3 is CASSLGRPQTDTQYF. The CDR3 DNA is TGCGCCAGCAGCTTGGGTAGGCCGCAGACAGATACGCAGTATTTT. The full variable domain, rest sourced from reference TRBV5-1 and TRBJ2-3, is KAGVTQTPRYLIKTRGQQVTLSCSPISGHRSVSWYQQTPGQGLQFLFEYFSETQRNKGNFPGRFSGRQFSNSRSEMNVSTLELGDSALYLCASSLGRPQTDTQYFGPGTRLTVL.

The chain has TRBV28 and TRBJ2-3, with D perhaps matching TRBD1 (5 bases). With 4 bases removed from V and 3 bases from J, the gap between germline ends came to 5 bases. CDR3 length equals 12 residues. Germline assignment: CDR1 MDHEN and CDR2 SYDVKM. Here the CDR3 DNA reads TGTGCCAGCAGTTCAGGGACAGATACGCAGTATTTT. Its translation: CASSSGTDTQYF. Complete variable domain (other parts from reference TRBV28 and TRBJ2-3): DVKVTQSSRYLVKRTGEKVFLECVQDMDHENMFWYRQDPGLGLRLIYFSYDVKMKEKGDIPEGYSVSREKKERFSLILESASTNQTSMYLCASSSGTDTQYFGPGTRLTVL.

The V call is TRBV6-1, the J call TRBJ2-1; D remains ambiguous. The CDR3 consists of 12 residues. Germline V gene sequence: CDR1 MNHNS, CDR2 SASEGT. V dropped 0 bases and J dropped 11 bases, with 8 bases sitting between them. CDR3 sequence: CASSEAWGQQFF. The DNA for the CDR3 is TGTGCCAGCAGTGAAGCCTGGGGTCAGCAGTTCTTC.

This chain links TRBV19 with TRBJ1-5, with 7 bases that match TRBD1. The CDR3 is 15 amino acids. After removal of 5 bases from V and 3 bases from J, the junction contained 7 bases not matched to a gene. The germline V gene has CDR1 LNHDA and CDR2 SQIVND (reference sequence). CDR3 region: CASSVQGQLNQPQHF. The DNA for the CDR3 is TGTGCCAGTAGTGTGCAGGGACAGCTCAATCAGCCCCAGCATTTT.

The genes are TRBV9 and TRBJ2-2; either TRBD1 or TRBD2 may supply D (5 bases each). Germline V gene sequence: CDR1 SGDLS, CDR2 YYNGEE. This CDR3 is built from 18 residues. The germline V and J ends were trimmed by 3 bases and 0 bases, with 18 bases remaining between them. In nucleotides, the CDR3 is TGTGCCAGCAGCGCGCGTCAATGGGGGTCCGCGAACACCGGGGAGCTGTTTTTT. Its translation is CASSARQWGSANTGELFF.

This clone was detected once. The gene calls are TRBV19 and TRBJ2-7, with D possibly being TRBD2 (5 bases). The CDR3 sequence is 13 residues long. Trimming took off 5 bases at V and 5 bases at J, with 13 bases between the two ends. CDR1 LNHDA and CDR2 SQIVND come from the germline V gene (reference sequence). This chain's CDR3 is CASSGVLADEQYF. CDR3 nucleotides: TGTGCCAGTAGTGGAGTTCTAGCAGACGAGCAGTACTTC.

This chain connects TRBV28 to TRBJ1-5; no clear D gene. V was shortened by 2 bases and J by 7 bases, with 15 bases between the two germline ends. This CDR3 is built from 15 residues. In germline, CDR1 is MDHEN, CDR2 SYDVKM. The CDR3: CASSLQMVAYQPQHF. In nucleotides, the CDR3 is TGTGCCAGCAGTTTACAGATGGTAGCGTACCAGCCCCAGCATTTT.

The rearrangement joins TRBV14 to TRBJ1-1; TRBD1 is a possible D gene (6 bases). The CDR3 length is 12 residues. Germline CDR1 and CDR2: SGHDN and FVKESK. The V gene lost 4 bases and the J gene lost 11 bases, with 14 bases spanning the gap. The CDR3 nucleotides read TGTGCCAGCAGCCCGAAGGGGGTGAGGGCTTTCTTT. Its translation is CASSPKGVRAFF.

V usage is TRBV19 and J usage is TRBJ1-1, with D perhaps matching TRBD1 (6 bases). There are 15 residues in the CDR3. Trimming pared 9 bases from V and 3 bases from J, leaving 20 bases between. Germline V gene sequence: CDR1 LNHDA, CDR2 SQIVND (reference sequence). CDR3 in amino acids: CASRIQGFVDTEAFF. CDR3 in DNA: TGTGCCAGCAGGATACAGGGTTTTGTGGACACTGAAGCTTTCTTT.

The rearrangement uses TRBV19 and TRBJ1-4; D possibly corresponds to TRBD1 (6 bases). CDR3 size: 15 residues. The V end was cut by 7 bases, the J end by 7 bases, with 19 bases between. Per the germline V gene, CDR1 is LNHDA and CDR2 is SQIVND (reference sequence). For the CDR3, the DNA is TGTGCCAGTACCCCACCGGGGGCGCCGGGTGAAAAACTGTTTTTT. Protein product: CASTPPGAPGEKLFF.

This clone came up once. The rearrangement uses TRBV2 and TRBJ1-5; a weak D match, TRBD1 (5 bases). CDR3 length equals 13 residues. Looked up from germline, CDR1 is SNHLY and CDR2 is FYNNEI. V gave up 5 bases and J gave up 1 base, with 6 bases separating them. The CDR3 loop reads CASSWDSNQPQHF. For the CDR3, the DNA is TGTGCCAGCAGTTGGGACAGCAATCAGCCCCAGCATTTT.

CDR3 DNA sequence: TGCGCCAGCAGCTTGGTATCCGGGAACACTGAAGCTTTCTTT. The encoded protein is CASSLVSGNTEAFF. The chain combines TRBV5-1 with TRBJ1-1; D gene ambiguous. V was pared by 0 bases and J by 1 base, with 7 bases between. The germline V gene has CDR1 SGHRS and CDR2 YFSETQ. The CDR3 covers 14 residues.

The chain employs TRBV9 and TRBJ2-7, with TRBD2 matching over 13 bases. J gave up 6 bases and V 0 bases, and 3 bases lay outside the gene matches. The CDR3 spans 15 residues. The germline V gene encodes CDR1 SGDLS and CDR2 YYNGEE. CDR3 region: CASSVVGTSGTEQYF. DNA of the CDR3: TGTGCCAGCAGCGTAGTGGGGACTAGCGGGACCGAGCAGTACTTC.

J is TRBJ1-3 and V is TRBV18, with D unresolved. Looked up from germline, CDR1 is KGHSH and CDR2 is LQKENI. Trimming removed 0 bases at V and 2 bases at J, with 8 bases between. The CDR3 runs to 15 residues. The CDR3 region has the DNA TGTGCCAGCTCACCACCGGGTCATGCTGGAAACACCATATATTTT. Its protein product is CASSPPGHAGNTIYF. The full variable domain, in which reference TRBV18 and TRBJ1-3 provide the parts outside the CDR3, is NAGVMQNPRHLVRRRGQEARLRCSPMKGHSHVYWYRQLPEEGLKFMVYLQKENIIDESGMPKERFSAEFPKEGPSILRIQQVVRGDSAAYFCASSPPGHAGNTIYFGEGSWLTVV.

The J gene is TRBJ1-3, the V gene TRBV6-1, with D perhaps matching TRBD1 (6 bases). CDR3 size: 16 residues. Germline-derived CDR1 and CDR2 are MNHNS and SASEGT. V was clipped by 2 bases and J by 0 bases, with 11 bases between them. For the CDR3, the DNA is TGTGCCAGCAGTGAAAACAGGGACTCCTCTGGAAACACCATATATTTT. Its translation: CASSENRDSSGNTIYF.

This clone was seen just once. The V gene is TRBV4-3, the J gene TRBJ1-6; 7 bases fit TRBD1. The V gene's germline CDR1 is LGHNA and CDR2 YSLEER. This CDR3 region has 16 residues. The ends lost 4 bases at V and 0 bases at J; junction bases unmatched: 3. The CDR3 nucleotides are TGCGCCAGCAGCCCCGGACAGGCCTCCTATAATTCACCCCTCCACTTT. Translating gives CASSPGQASYNSPLHF.

This clone was seen a single time. The gene calls are TRBV30 and TRBJ2-7, with D perhaps assigned TRBD1 or TRBD2 (5 bases each). Germline V lookup: CDR1 GTSNPN, CDR2 SVGIG (reference sequence). The germline V and J ends were trimmed by 0 bases and 4 bases, with 16 bases remaining between them. CDR3 length equals 15 residues. The CDR3 loop is CAWSVLGALSYEQYF. The CDR3, as DNA: TGTGCCTGGAGTGTACTAGGGGCCCTGTCTTACGAGCAGTACTTC.

J is TRBJ1-2 and V is TRBV30, with TRBD1 matching over 7 bases. V lost 0 bases to trimming and J lost 6 bases; unmatched junction nucleotides: 4. Germline V gene data show CDR1 as GTSNPN and CDR2 as SVGIG (reference sequence). The CDR3 extends over 13 amino acids. The CDR3 spells CAWSVQGIHGYTF. The CDR3 nucleotides are TGTGCCTGGAGTGTACAGGGGATCCATGGCTACACCTTC.

This sequence joins TRBV18 and TRBJ1-5; TRBD1 is a possible D gene (6 bases). The CDR3 is made up of 15 amino acids. Per germline, CDR1 KGHSH and CDR2 LQKENI. V was pared by 4 bases and J by 6 bases, with 16 bases between. CDR3 residues: CASSLNRDGGQPQHF. For the CDR3, the DNA is TGTGCCAGCTCACTGAACAGGGACGGGGGTCAGCCCCAGCATTTT.